This TCR beta chain was retrieved from a study of blood T cell repertoires in COVID-19. Looking at the study overall: The cDNA or gDNA used as material had been derived from T cells, B-cell-depleted T cells, or PBMCs.

TCRdb keeps only in-frame clones here, not all; method: immunoSEQ multiplex PCR. This sample has hundreds of thousands of clones, with 65% to 90% found just once. This clone has just one count. Deletions cut 7 bases from V and 8 bases from J, with 20 bases between. This CDR3 region has 15 residues. CDR1 and CDR2 (germline): MNHEY, SMNVEV (reference sequence). The chain carries TRBV27 and TRBJ1-4; D remains unclear. The receptor comes from a woman aged 50 to 65 with acute or convalescent COVID-19. The sequenced material came from peripheral blood. The CDR3 region is CASNRVISRKEKLFF. CDR3 bases: TGTGCCAGCAATCGCGTGATAAGTCGTAAGGAAAAACTGTTTTTT.